A single sample gave rise to the 14 T cell receptor beta chains below, sequenced in a study of metastatic and nonmetastatic thyroid tumors. Via MiXCR, TCRdb re-called the PCR reads. There are 50,000 or so clones in the sample; roughly a quarter occur only once, and around 3.5% lies in the top ten. Treatment of any kind had been given to no patient before thyroid surgery. Sequenced input: blood. These receptors were collected from a male donor with papillary thyroid cancer or a benign thyroid nodule (not recorded which). Some clones in this sample may be carry-over from other donors' samples.

This clone occurred many times. A read error may explain this, as a much larger clone is one base away. This sample includes further DNA sequences coding for the same CDR3. This chain links TRBV25-1 with TRBJ2-1; 13 bases map to TRBD2. CDR1 and CDR2 from the germline V gene are MGHDK and SYGVNS. The CDR3 covers 17 residues. V was clipped by 1 base and J by 7 bases; unmatched bases: 7. The CDR3 coding sequence is TGTGCCAGCAGTGAATCCCGACTAGCGGGAGGTCGAAATGAGCAGTTCTTC. It translates to CASSESRLAGGRNEQFF.

This clone has more than one count but fewer than ten. V usage is TRBV6-5 and J usage is TRBJ2-7; TRBD1 is a possible D gene (5 bases). Trimming pared 0 bases from V and 5 bases from J, leaving 14 bases between. The CDR3 sequence is 15 residues long. Germline loops: CDR1 MNHEY, CDR2 SVGAGI. In DNA form, the CDR3 reads TGTGCCAGCAGTTACTCGATTCACCAGGGCCACGAGCAGTACTTC. Translating it yields CASSYSIHQGHEQYF.

This clone has at least ten counts. The chain combines TRBV24-1 with TRBJ2-1, with 8 positions matching TRBD1. V lost 1 base and J lost 4; bases outside the gene matches: 5. This CDR3 spans 16 amino acids. Germline V CDR1 and CDR2: KGHDR, SFDVKD. Here the CDR3 DNA reads TGTGCCACCAGTGATTTCCAGGGGGCGAGTTACAATGAGCAGTTCTTC. Its translation is CATSDFQGASYNEQFF.

This clone was seen repeatedly, ten times or more. V and J are TRBV27 and TRBJ1-1, with 8 bases aligning to TRBD1. Germline CDR1 reads MNHEY; CDR2 reads SMNVEV (reference sequence). The CDR3 loop spans 11 amino acids. With 6 bases clipped from V and 6 bases from J, the junction kept 0 bases outside the gene matches. CDR3 nucleotide sequence: TGTGCCAGCAGACAGGGGGCTGAAGCTTTCTTT. The encoded protein is CASRQGAEAFF.

This clone was counted between two and nine times. The rearrangement uses TRBV19 and TRBJ2-7; 7 nucleotides align to TRBD2. The V segment lost 4 bases and the J segment 6 bases; nucleotides outside the gene matches: 9. Germline V CDR1 and CDR2: LNHDA, SQIVND (reference sequence). The CDR3 covers 14 residues. CDR3 bases: TGTGCCAGTAGTACCCGGACTAGATTTAGCGAGCAGTACTTC. It encodes CASSTRTRFSEQYF.

This clone has a count of ten or more. This specimen includes other DNA sequences encoding the same CDR3. The chain joins TRBV6-1 to TRBJ2-5; D unclear. Germline CDR1 is MNHNS and CDR2 is SASEGT. V was cut by 6 bases and J by 0 bases, with 2 bases left in between. The CDR3 has 11 amino acids. CDR3 sequence: CASSYQETQYF. In nucleotides, the CDR3 is TGTGCCAGCAGCTACCAAGAGACCCAGTACTTC.

A few counts support this clone. The chain joins TRBV28 to TRBJ2-7; TRBD2 matches 10 bases. Germline assignment: CDR1 MDHEN and CDR2 SYDVKM. There are 15 residues in the CDR3. Trimming cost V 3 bases and J 3 bases; bases outside gene matches: 5. The CDR3 loop is CASSFSGRLDYEQYF. The CDR3 nucleotides read TGTGCCAGCAGTTTTAGCGGGAGGCTTGACTACGAGCAGTACTTC.

This clone was observed a few times. The CDR3 protein is CASSPLEGLKAYEQYF. The CDR3 DNA reads as TGTGCCAGCAGTCCCCTTGAGGGGTTGAAGGCCTACGAGCAGTACTTC. The V gene is TRBV6-1, the J gene TRBJ2-7; D is tentatively TRBD1 or TRBD2 (5 bases each). This CDR3 region has 16 residues. Germline CDR1 MNHNS, CDR2 SASEGT. The germline V and J ends were trimmed by 5 bases and 2 bases, with 19 bases remaining between them.

This clone is medium-sized. The rearrangement uses TRBV6-1 and TRBJ1-3; D call uncertain. Looked up from germline, CDR1 is MNHNS and CDR2 is SASEGT. The CDR3 has 14 residues. V gave up 6 bases and J gave up 4 bases, with 13 bases separating them. The CDR3 spells CASSPLNMGNTIYF. CDR3 DNA sequence: TGTGCCAGCAGCCCCTTAAATATGGGAAACACCATATATTTT.

This clone has ten or more counts. The chain uses TRBV18 and TRBJ2-7; TRBD1 is a possible D gene (6 bases). Trimming took off 2 bases at V and 1 base at J, with 12 bases between the two ends. Germline V CDR1 and CDR2: KGHSH, LQKENI. CDR3 size: 15 residues. The CDR3 loop is CASSPGTGTSYEQYF. The CDR3 DNA sequence: TGTGCCAGCTCACCAGGAACAGGGACATCCTACGAGCAGTACTTC.

This clone was counted many times. V and J are TRBV6-5 and TRBJ2-3, with D hard to call. V shed 0 bases and J shed 0 bases, with 10 bases lying between them. Germline CDR1 MNHEY, CDR2 SVGAGI. The CDR3 contains 16 residues. For the CDR3, the DNA is TGTGCCAGCAGTTACTCGCAGGCAAGGAGCACAGATACGCAGTATTTT. Its translation: CASSYSQARSTDTQYF.

There are many counts of this clone. The V call is TRBV3-1, the J call TRBJ2-1; a weak D match, TRBD1 (5 bases). The V gene's germline CDR1 is LGHDT and CDR2 YNNKEL (reference sequence). Deletions cut 2 bases from V and 7 bases from J, with 18 bases between. CDR3 size: 16 residues. The CDR3 here is CASSQSQGPGRNEQFF. The CDR3 DNA reads TGTGCCAGCAGCCAATCCCAGGGCCCCGGACGTAATGAGCAGTTCTTC.

This clone has at least ten counts. The rearrangement uses TRBV2 and TRBJ1-2; 8 nucleotides match TRBD1. This CDR3 comprises 13 residues. J was trimmed by 4 bases and V by 5 bases; bases with no gene match: 3. Germline V CDR1 and CDR2: SNHLY, FYNNEI. The CDR3 nucleotides read TGTGCCAGCAGTTCCGACAGGGGCTATGGCTACACCTTC. It specifies CASSSDRGYGYTF.

The rearrangement uses TRBV6-1 and TRBJ1-2; D is possibly TRBD1 (6 bases). From germline, CDR1 is MNHNS and CDR2 SASEGT. This CDR3 is 15 amino acids long. V was shortened by 5 bases and J by 4 bases, with 17 bases between the two germline ends. CDR3 bases: TGTGCCAGCAGTTTGCCAGGGGAGAAGGGCTATGGCTACACCTTC. Its protein product is CASSLPGEKGYGYTF.